A single T cell receptor (beta chain) is shown here with its context. Antigen specificity is unknown. Building the TCR beta libraries relied on iRepertoire HTBI primers, and CDR3 regions underwent Arm-PCR. TCRdb reprocessed the multiplex PCR reads via MiXCR and lists one record per CDR3 protein. The sample contains hundreds of thousands of distinct CDR3 sequences, around 19% of which appear only once. The data are from a study of regulatory T cells in long-lasting Graves disease. For the study at large: Over 5 years of antithyroid drugs plus positive TSH receptor antibodies defined persistent Graves' disease.

V gave up 5 bases and J gave up 6 bases, with 14 bases separating them. CDR3 length: 12 amino acids. CDR1 and CDR2 from the germline V gene are DFQATT and SNEGSKA (reference sequence). General study points: Persistent disease preferred TRBV28, TRBJ1-2 and TRBJ2-5; new disease, TRBV20-1 and TRBJ2-1.

Time point noted: persistent/refractory GD, antithyroid drugs over 5 years with positive TRAb. Generation of the TCR library employed RNA extracted from PBMCs. It was by American Thyroid Association guidelines that Graves' disease was diagnosed. The TCR sequence derives from a female donor with Graves disease. Sequenced here: peripheral blood mononuclear cells (PBMCs), sampled when the disease was refractory, from a patient treated with antithyroid drugs. The chain is built from TRBV20-1 and TRBJ2-7, with a tentative D call TRBD1 (6 bases). CDR3 nucleotides: TGCAGTGCTCAGGCAGGGGTTGCCGAGCAGTACTTC. Translating it yields CSAQAGVAEQYF.